The 9 T cell receptor beta chains below were found in one sample sequenced in a study of T-cell memory formation after mild COVID-19. TCRdb called the 5' RACE reads again in MiXCR, with one record for every CDR3 protein. The sample contains hundreds of thousands of distinct CDR3 sequences, roughly 15% of which appear only once. Sequenced material: PBMCs or a T cell subset sorted from them (not recorded which). The receptors were gathered from a man younger than 35 who had mild COVID-19 (a few samples of this study predate the infection). Cell type and time point are not known.

V is TRBV20-1 and J is TRBJ1-1; D might be TRBD1 (6 bases). Germline-derived CDR1 and CDR2 are DFQATT and SNEGSKA (reference sequence). This CDR3 has 13 residues. Trimming shortened V by 2 bases and J by 7 bases, and 14 bases separated the two germline ends. The CDR3 reads CSARPAGQYEAFF. The CDR3 DNA is TGCAGTGCTAGACCTGCCGGACAGTATGAAGCTTTCTTT.

This clonotype has just a few counts. The chain combines TRBV3-1 with TRBJ2-5; possibly TRBD1 or TRBD2 for D (5 bases each). Trimming removed 0 bases at V and 4 bases at J, with 27 bases between. The CDR3 is 20 amino acids. Per the germline V gene, CDR1 is LGHDT and CDR2 is YNNKEL (reference sequence). This CDR3 reads CASSQDGFGGSTSWGETQYF. The CDR3, as DNA: TGTGCCAGCAGCCAAGATGGGTTTGGGGGATCTACCTCCTGGGGAGAGACCCAGTACTTC.

In this sample, this clonotype turned up many times. The V gene is TRBV5-1, the J gene TRBJ2-2, with a tentative D call TRBD1 (5 bases). The CDR3 is 13 amino acids. The germline gives CDR1 SGHRS, CDR2 YFSETQ. The V end lost 6 bases, the J end lost 2 bases, and 8 bases lay between the germline ends. CDR3 region: CASIQGNTGELFF. The CDR3 DNA follows: TGCGCCAGCATCCAGGGCAACACCGGGGAGCTGTTTTTT.

This clonotype appeared a few times. J is TRBJ1-1 and V is TRBV9; a weak D match, TRBD1 (6 bases). The germline V and J ends were trimmed by 4 bases and 4 bases, with 11 bases remaining between them. CDR3 size: 13 residues. In germline, CDR1 is SGDLS, CDR2 YYNGEE. CDR3 amino acids: CASSPGDGTEAFF. CDR3 bases: TGTGCCAGCAGCCCAGGGGATGGCACTGAAGCTTTCTTT. The whole variable domain, filled in from reference TRBV9 and TRBJ1-1, reads DSGVTQTPKHLITATGQRVTLRCSPRSGDLSVYWYQQSLDQGLQFLIQYYNGEERAKGNILERFSAQQFPDLHSELNLSSLELGDSALYFCASSPGDGTEAFFGQGTRLTVV.

This clonotype has only a few counts. The chain is built from TRBV4-1 and TRBJ2-7; possibly TRBD1 or TRBD2 for D (6 bases each). The CDR3 covers 17 residues. Germline V gene sequence: CDR1 MGHRA, CDR2 YSYEKL. V shed 3 bases and J shed 2 bases, with 20 bases lying between them. Here the CDR3 reads CASSQQLGGPWAYEQYV. CDR3 DNA: TGCGCCAGCAGCCAGCAGTTGGGGGGCCCGTGGGCCTACGAGCAGTACGTC.

This clonotype has at least ten counts. The gene calls are TRBV5-1 and TRBJ2-7, with TRBD1 matching over 9 bases. V was clipped by 4 bases and J by 4 bases; unmatched bases: 6. Germline V gene lookup returns CDR1 SGHRS and CDR2 YFSETQ. The CDR3 covers 14 residues. CDR3 DNA: TGCGCCAGCAGCCAATTGGGACAGGGTTACGAGCAGTACGTC. Translating gives CASSQLGQGYEQYV.

This clonotype was seen more than once but under ten times. CDR3 in amino acids: CSATPGQGIPGELFF. CDR3 sequence (DNA): TGCAGTGCCACCCCGGGACAGGGGATACCGGGGGAGCTGTTTTTT. The gene calls are TRBV20-1 and TRBJ2-2; 10 bases agree with TRBD1. Germline V gene lookup returns CDR1 DFQATT and CDR2 SNEGSKA (reference sequence). V shed 6 bases and J 8 bases; nucleotides not matched to a gene: 12. This CDR3 comprises 15 residues.

This clonotype was seen a handful of times. The V gene is TRBV6-1, the J gene TRBJ1-5; unclear D gene. Germline V gene data show CDR1 as MNHNS and CDR2 as SASEGT. The CDR3 has 16 residues. Trimming removed 5 bases from V and 0 bases from J, with 14 bases in between. This chain's CDR3 is CASSFWGVGSNQPQHF. CDR3 nucleotides: TGTGCCAGCAGTTTCTGGGGAGTTGGTAGCAATCAGCCCCAGCATTTT.

A few counts support this clonotype. The rearrangement uses TRBV7-2 and TRBJ2-1; tentatively, D is TRBD2 (6 bases). V was pared by 0 bases and J by 0 bases, with 6 bases between. CDR1 is SGHTA and CDR2 is FQGNSA in the germline V gene. This CDR3 has 15 amino acids. This chain's CDR3 is CASSLAGLSYNEQFF. In DNA form, the CDR3 reads TGTGCCAGCAGCTTAGCGGGACTCTCCTACAATGAGCAGTTCTTC.